Given below is one T cell receptor (beta chain) in context. Its antigen is currently unknown. Researchers amplified the TCR beta CDR3 regions from RNA transcripts. First-round RT-PCR of the TCR CDR3 relied on the HTBI primer set. One entry per CDR3 protein results from TCRdb running MiXCR on the multiplex PCR reads. The table has about 200,000 distinct CDR3 sequences, roughly a sixth seen once; the top ten hold 53%. This entry comes from a study of T cells in Graves' hyperthyroidism and ophthalmopathy. Looking at the study overall: Peripheral blood was drawn at first diagnosis, prior to all treatment.

Study results and limitations: Stable hyperthyroidism was separated from ophthalmopathy by a model based on 13 V-J features.

Stable Graves' hyperthyroidism denoted no ophthalmopathy progression over 18 months. Researchers barred patients who had uncontrolled infection, other autoimmune disease, pregnancy or lactation. The germline V and J ends were trimmed by 3 bases and 8 bases, with 21 bases remaining between them. The CDR3 totals 16 residues. Germline CDR1 and CDR2: SGDLS and YYNGEE. This TCR came from a woman between 50 and 59 years old with Graves' hyperthyroidism. Sample: blood. The V call is TRBV9, the J call TRBJ2-1, with D uncertain. CDR3 sequence: CASSDLVGSFEDEQFF. CDR3 nucleotide sequence: TGTGCCAGCAGCGACCTAGTGGGTTCCTTTGAGGATGAGCAGTTCTTC.